This is a list of T cell receptor beta chains from one sample in a study of cytomegalovirus exposure and HLA in healthy donors. Clones were sequenced by immunoSEQ multiplex PCR, and TCRdb holds only the in-frame ones, with some missing. The data hold under 200,000 clones, with roughly nine tenths observed a single time. Sample: PBMCs. The receptors here all came from a woman in her late teens or twenties in good health and CMV-seropositive. CDR3s include the opening cysteine and the closing phenylalanine or tryptophan. Fields, in order: D gene, V gene, CDR3 length, clone size, J gene, CDR3 protein, CDR3 DNA. D genes are given only for firm matches. Size tells how often a clone was seen (once, few, many) or the class of an expanded clone, and some rows leave it out.

NA	TRBV7-3	15	once	TRBJ2-1	CASSLAGNSYNEQFF	TGTGCCAGCAGCTTAGCGGGAAACTCCTACAATGAGCAGTTCTTC
TRBD1	TRBV11-1	15	NA	TRBJ1-4	CASSSNPDRDEKLFF	TGTGCCAGCAGCTCCAATCCGGACAGGGATGAAAAACTGTTTTTT
TRBD1	TRBV19	17	NA	TRBJ1-5	CASSRWTGRISNQPQHF	TGTGCCAGTAGTAGATGGACAGGGAGGATTAGCAATCAGCCCCAGCATTTT
NA	TRBV27	13	NA	TRBJ2-1	CASSMTDPNEQFF	TGTGCCAGCAGTATGACAGACCCCAATGAGCAGTTCTTC
TRBD2	TRBV18	15	few	TRBJ2-7	CASSHTSGAGYEQYF	TGTGCCAGCTCACATACTAGCGGGGCCGGCTACGAGCAGTACTTC
NA	TRBV9	15	NA	TRBJ2-3	CASKAASNSLDTQYF	TGTGCCAGCAAGGCTGCTAGCAACTCGTTAGATACGCAGTATTTT
TRBD1	TRBV5-1	14	once	TRBJ2-4	CASSTGQVKNIQYF	TGCGCCAGCAGCACGGGACAGGTCAAAAACATTCAGTACTTC
NA	TRBV2	12	NA	TRBJ2-1	CASSVLSEEQFF	TGTGCCAGCAGTGTACTTAGCGAAGAGCAGTTCTTC
TRBD2	TRBV7-9	16	once	TRBJ2-7	CASSKTSGRETYEQYF	TGTGCCAGCAGCAAGACTAGCGGGAGGGAGACCTACGAGCAGTACTTC
NA	TRBV4-2	14	NA	TRBJ1-1	CASSPGVAYTEAFF	TGTGCCAGCAGCCCGGGGGTTGCGTACACTGAAGCTTTCTTT
TRBD2	TRBV20-1	11	NA	TRBJ2-1	CGGLAEDEQFF	TGCGGTGGACTAGCGGAAGACGAGCAGTTCTTC
TRBD1	TRBV2	15	NA	TRBJ2-7	CASSSRTGPSYEQYF	TGTGCCAGCAGTAGTCGGACAGGTCCTTCTTACGAGCAGTACTTC
TRBD1	TRBV6-1	15	NA	TRBJ1-5	CASTLTGRSNQPQHF	TGTGCCAGCACCTTGACAGGGAGAAGCAATCAGCCCCAGCATTTT
NA	TRBV30	15	NA	TRBJ2-2	CAWNSIRTNTGELFF	TGTGCCTGGAACAGCATAAGGACGAACACCGGGGAGCTGTTTTTT
NA	TRBV29-1	13	NA	TRBJ2-5	CSGGRGFQETQYF	TGCAGCGGGGGTAGGGGATTCCAAGAGACCCAGTACTTC
NA	TRBV19	13	NA	TRBJ2-1	CASSLWPYNEQFF	TGTGCCAGTAGTCTGTGGCCCTACAATGAGCAGTTCTTC
TRBD2	TRBV2	17	NA	TRBJ2-1	CASRRIRPAGGMNEQFF	TGTGCCAGCCGTCGAATCAGGCCAGCGGGAGGGATGAATGAGCAGTTCTTC
TRBD1	TRBV6-5	15	once	TRBJ1-5	CASRKTGGGNQPQHF	TGTGCCAGCAGAAAGACAGGGGGAGGCAATCAGCCCCAGCATTTT
NA	TRBV27	15	NA	TRBJ1-3	CASSLSSGFGNTIYF	TGTGCCAGCAGTTTATCGTCGGGTTTTGGAAACACCATATATTTT
NA	TRBV19	15	NA	TRBJ2-1	CASSLGTNPYNEQFF	TGTGCCAGTAGTCTAGGGACAAATCCCTACAATGAGCAGTTCTTC
NA	TRBV19	15	NA	TRBJ2-7	CASSITPGGPYEQYF	TGTGCCAGTAGTATAACCCCAGGGGGGCCCTACGAGCAGTACTTC
NA	TRBV6-5	15	NA	TRBJ2-7	CASSYRGEASYEQYF	TGTGCCAGCAGTTACCGCGGAGAGGCTTCCTACGAGCAGTACTTC
NA	TRBV18	16	few	TRBJ1-5	CASSPGRGGADQPQHF	TGTGCCAGCTCACCAGGCCGGGGGGGCGCGGATCAGCCCCAGCATTTT
TRBD1	TRBV28	15	NA	TRBJ1-4	CASSYPGQSNEKLFF	TGTGCCAGCAGTTATCCGGGACAGAGTAATGAAAAACTGTTTTTT
TRBD1	TRBV7-8	17	NA	TRBJ1-3	CASSPTEQGARGNTIYF	TGTGCCAGCAGCCCGACTGAACAGGGGGCGAGGGGAAACACCATATATTTT
TRBD2	TRBV7-9	16	NA	TRBJ2-1	CASTPTWASGNNEQFF	TGTGCCAGCACCCCGACTTGGGCTAGCGGGAACAATGAGCAGTTCTTC
NA	TRBV7-3	15	NA	TRBJ1-3	CASSLGHNSGNTIYF	TGTGCCAGCAGCTTAGGACACAACTCTGGAAACACCATATATTTT
NA	TRBV29-1	13	once	TRBJ1-2	CSVPESNYDGYTF	TGCAGCGTCCCAGAGTCCAACTATGACGGCTACACCTTC
NA	TRBV5-6	16	NA	TRBJ2-1	CASSSRPTSRNNEQFF	TGTGCCAGCAGCTCCCGTCCGACTAGTCGCAACAATGAGCAGTTCTTC
NA	TRBV5-1	14	NA	TRBJ2-7	CASSLGQGIHEQYF	TGCGCCAGCAGCTTGGGCCAGGGGATACACGAGCAGTACTTC
NA	TRBV12-5	14	NA	TRBJ2-7	CASGFRRDQSEQYF	TGTGCTAGTGGTTTCCGCAGGGATCAATCCGAGCAGTACTTC
NA	TRBV19	13	NA	TRBJ2-7	CASSEDRSGEQYF	TGTGCAAGTAGTGAGGACAGATCGGGCGAGCAGTACTTC
TRBD1	TRBV5-4	19	NA	TRBJ2-5	CASSARIYSRDRAVETQYF	TGTGCCAGCAGCGCCCGGATATACTCTCGAGACAGGGCCGTAGAGACCCAGTACTTC
NA	TRBV29-1	13	NA	TRBJ1-1	CSGYRERKAEAFF	TGCAGCGGTTACAGGGAAAGGAAAGCTGAAGCTTTCTTT
TRBD2	TRBV30	14	once	TRBJ2-2	CAWNSGSVTGELFF	TGTGCCTGGAATAGCGGGAGCGTCACCGGGGAGCTGTTTTTT
TRBD2	TRBV29-1	14	NA	TRBJ2-3	CSEISGSIRDTQYF	TGCAGCGAGATTAGCGGGAGTATCAGAGATACGCAGTATTTT
NA	TRBV6-4	14	NA	TRBJ1-2	CASSDSGSFGGYTF	TGTGCCAGCAGTGACTCCGGGAGCTTCGGGGGCTACACCTTC
TRBD1	TRBV6-6	14	NA	TRBJ2-5	CASSWDRGVETQYF	TGTGCCAGCAGCTGGGACAGGGGAGTCGAGACCCAGTACTTC
TRBD2	TRBV28	15	NA	TRBJ2-1	CASTQLAPRNNEQFF	TGTGCCAGCACCCAACTAGCGCCCCGTAACAATGAGCAGTTCTTC
TRBD1	TRBV11-1	15	NA	TRBJ1-1	CASSHRDRGNTEAFF	TGTGCCAGCAGCCATAGGGACAGGGGGAATACTGAAGCTTTCTTT
TRBD1	TRBV18	13	NA	TRBJ1-1	CASSRQGDTEAFF	TGTGCCAGCTCGAGACAGGGGGACACTGAAGCTTTCTTT
NA	TRBV19	17	NA	TRBJ1-3	CASSMGWRASSGNTIYF	TGTGCCAGTAGTATGGGCTGGAGGGCCAGCTCTGGAAACACCATATATTTT
NA	TRBV30	13	NA	TRBJ2-7	CAWSVNVAYEQYF	TGTGCCTGGAGTGTCAATGTTGCCTACGAGCAGTACTTC
NA	TRBV19	12	NA	TRBJ2-1	CASTDGRNEQFF	TGTGCCAGTACCGATGGGAGGAATGAGCAGTTCTTC
TRBD1	TRBV4-3	18	NA	TRBJ1-5	CASSQDLGTGESNQPQHF	TGCGCCAGCAGCCAAGACCTCGGGACAGGAGAGTCCAATCAGCCCCAGCATTTT
TRBD2	TRBV28	19	NA	TRBJ2-1	CASSLSRTSGRAKGNEQFF	TGTGCCAGCAGTTTATCCAGGACTAGCGGGAGGGCCAAAGGAAATGAGCAGTTCTTC
TRBD2	TRBV4-1	18	NA	TRBJ2-1	CASSQVDLGLAGGNEQFF	TGCGCCAGCAGCCAAGTCGATTTAGGGCTAGCGGGAGGTAATGAGCAGTTCTTC